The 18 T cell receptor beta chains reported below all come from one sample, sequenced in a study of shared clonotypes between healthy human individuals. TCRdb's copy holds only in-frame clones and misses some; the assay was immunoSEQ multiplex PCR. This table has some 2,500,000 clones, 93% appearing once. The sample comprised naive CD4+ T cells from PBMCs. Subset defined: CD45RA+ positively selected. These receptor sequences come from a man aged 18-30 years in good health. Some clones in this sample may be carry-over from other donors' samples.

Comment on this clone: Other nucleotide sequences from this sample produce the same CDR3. The CDR3 here is CASSERQGGTDTQYF. In DNA, the CDR3 is TGTGCCAGCAGTGAAAGGCAGGGCGGCACAGATACGCAGTATTTT. This chain joins TRBV2 and TRBJ2-3; maybe TRBD1 (5 bases). V was clipped by 2 bases and J by 1 base, with 10 bases between them. CDR3 size: 15 residues. Germline lookup yields CDR1 SNHLY and CDR2 FYNNEI. The full variable domain, completed using reference TRBV2 and TRBJ2-3, is EPEVTQTPSHQVTQMGQEVILRCVPISNHLYFYWYRQILGQKVEFLVSFYNNEISEKSEIFDDQFSVERPDGSNFTLKIRSTKLEDSAMYFCASSERQGGTDTQYFGPGTRLTVL.

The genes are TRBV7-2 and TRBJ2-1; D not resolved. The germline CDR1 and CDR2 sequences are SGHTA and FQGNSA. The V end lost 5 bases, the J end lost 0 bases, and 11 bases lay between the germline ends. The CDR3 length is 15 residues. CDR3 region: CASSPDQSSYNEQFF. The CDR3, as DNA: TGTGCCAGCAGCCCCGACCAAAGCTCCTACAATGAGCAGTTCTTC.

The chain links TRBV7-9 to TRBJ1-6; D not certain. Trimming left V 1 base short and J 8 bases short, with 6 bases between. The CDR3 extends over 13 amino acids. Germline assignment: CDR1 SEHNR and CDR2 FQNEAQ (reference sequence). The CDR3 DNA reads TGTGCCAGCAGCTTAGAGAGGGATTCACCCCTCCACTTT. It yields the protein CASSLERDSPLHF.

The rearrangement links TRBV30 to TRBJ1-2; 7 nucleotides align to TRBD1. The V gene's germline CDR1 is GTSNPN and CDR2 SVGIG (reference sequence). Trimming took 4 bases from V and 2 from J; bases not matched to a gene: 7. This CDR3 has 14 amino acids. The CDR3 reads CAWTQGLLNYGYTF. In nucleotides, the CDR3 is TGTGCCTGGACACAGGGGCTACTCAACTATGGCTACACCTTC.

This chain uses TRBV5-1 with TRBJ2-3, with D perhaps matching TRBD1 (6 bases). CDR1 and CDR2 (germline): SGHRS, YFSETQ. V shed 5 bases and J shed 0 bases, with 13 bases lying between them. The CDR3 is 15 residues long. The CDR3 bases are TGCGCCAGCAGGACACAGGGACCTAGCACAGATACGCAGTATTTT. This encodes CASRTQGPSTDTQYF.

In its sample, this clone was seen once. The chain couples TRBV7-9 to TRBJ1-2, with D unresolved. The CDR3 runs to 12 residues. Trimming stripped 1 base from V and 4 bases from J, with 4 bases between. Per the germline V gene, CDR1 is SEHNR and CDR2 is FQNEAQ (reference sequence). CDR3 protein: CASSLDTYGYTF. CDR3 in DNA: TGTGCCAGCAGCTTAGATACCTATGGCTACACCTTC.

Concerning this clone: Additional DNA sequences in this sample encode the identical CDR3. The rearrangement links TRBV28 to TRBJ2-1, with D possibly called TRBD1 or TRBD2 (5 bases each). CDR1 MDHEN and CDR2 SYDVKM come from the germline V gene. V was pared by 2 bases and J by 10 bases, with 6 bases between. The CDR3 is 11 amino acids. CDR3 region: CASSLRDEQFF. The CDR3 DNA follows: TGTGCCAGCAGTTTAAGGGACGAGCAGTTCTTC.

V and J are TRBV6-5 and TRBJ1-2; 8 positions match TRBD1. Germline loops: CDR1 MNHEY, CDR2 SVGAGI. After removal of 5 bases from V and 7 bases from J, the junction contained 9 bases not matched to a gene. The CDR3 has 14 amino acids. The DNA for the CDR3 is TGTGCCAGCAGTCCCCCGGACAGGGAGGTTGGCTACACCTTC. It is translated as CASSPPDREVGYTF.

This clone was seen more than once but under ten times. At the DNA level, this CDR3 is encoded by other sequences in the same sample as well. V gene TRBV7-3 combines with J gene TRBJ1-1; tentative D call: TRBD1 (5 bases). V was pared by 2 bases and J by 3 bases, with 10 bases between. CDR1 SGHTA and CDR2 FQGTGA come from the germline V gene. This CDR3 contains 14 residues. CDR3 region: CASSLQGKDTEAFF. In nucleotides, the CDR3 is TGTGCCAGCAGCTTACAGGGTAAGGACACTGAAGCTTTCTTT.

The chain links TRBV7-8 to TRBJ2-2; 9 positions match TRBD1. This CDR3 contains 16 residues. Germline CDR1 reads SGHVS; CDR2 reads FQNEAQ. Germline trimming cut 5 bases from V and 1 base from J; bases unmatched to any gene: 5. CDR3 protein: CASSPTDRGNTGELFF. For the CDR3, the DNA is TGTGCCAGCAGCCCAACGGACAGGGGGAACACCGGGGAGCTGTTTTTT.

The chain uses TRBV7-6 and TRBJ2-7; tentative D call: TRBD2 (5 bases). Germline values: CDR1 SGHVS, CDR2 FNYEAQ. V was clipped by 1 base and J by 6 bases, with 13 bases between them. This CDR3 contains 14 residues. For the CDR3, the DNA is TGTGCCAGCAGCTTAGGGGGAGCCCCCCTCGAGCAGTACTTC. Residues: CASSLGGAPLEQYF. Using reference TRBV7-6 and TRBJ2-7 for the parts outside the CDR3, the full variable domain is GAGVSQSPRYKVTKRGQDVALRCDPISGHVSLYWYRQALGQGPEFLTYFNYEAQQDKSGLPNDRFSAERPEGSISTLTIQRTEQRDSAMYRCASSLGGAPLEQYFGPGTRLTVT.

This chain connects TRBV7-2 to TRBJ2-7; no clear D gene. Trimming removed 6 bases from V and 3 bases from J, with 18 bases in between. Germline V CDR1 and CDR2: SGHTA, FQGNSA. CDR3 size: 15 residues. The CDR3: CASSPGRRTLYEQYF. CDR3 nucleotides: TGTGCCAGCAGTCCTGGACGAAGGACCCTCTACGAGCAGTACTTC.

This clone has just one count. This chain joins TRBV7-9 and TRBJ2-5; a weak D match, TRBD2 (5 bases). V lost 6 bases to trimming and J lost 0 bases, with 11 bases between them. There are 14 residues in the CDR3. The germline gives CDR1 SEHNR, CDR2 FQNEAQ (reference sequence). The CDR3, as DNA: TGTGCCAGCAGTCGAGGGCCCAACCAAGAGACCCAGTACTTC. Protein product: CASSRGPNQETQYF.

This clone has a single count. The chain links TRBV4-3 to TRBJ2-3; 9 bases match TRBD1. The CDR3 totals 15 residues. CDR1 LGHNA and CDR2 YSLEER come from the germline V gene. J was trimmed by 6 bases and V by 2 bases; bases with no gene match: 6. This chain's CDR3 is CASSQQQGAQDTQYF. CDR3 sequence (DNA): TGCGCCAGCAGCCAACAACAGGGGGCGCAGGATACGCAGTATTTT.

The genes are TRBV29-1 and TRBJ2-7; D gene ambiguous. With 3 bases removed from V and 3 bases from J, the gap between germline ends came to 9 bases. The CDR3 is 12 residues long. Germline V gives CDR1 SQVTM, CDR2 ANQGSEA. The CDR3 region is CSVEVSNYEQYF. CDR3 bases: TGCAGCGTTGAGGTCTCTAACTACGAGCAGTACTTC.

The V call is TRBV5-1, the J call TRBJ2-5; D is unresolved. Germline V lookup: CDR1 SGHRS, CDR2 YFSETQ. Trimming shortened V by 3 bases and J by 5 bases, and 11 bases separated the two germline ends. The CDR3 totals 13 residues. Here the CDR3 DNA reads TGCGCCAGCAGCTCCCGGTCCCGGGAGACCCAGTACTTC. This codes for CASSSRSRETQYF.

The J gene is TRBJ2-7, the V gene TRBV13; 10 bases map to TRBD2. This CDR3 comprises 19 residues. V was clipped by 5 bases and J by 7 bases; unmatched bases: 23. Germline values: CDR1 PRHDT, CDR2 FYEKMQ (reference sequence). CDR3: CASSPRGQFSGRPLGEQYF. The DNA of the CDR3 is TGTGCCAGCAGCCCACGCGGACAGTTTAGCGGGAGGCCCTTAGGGGAGCAGTACTTC.

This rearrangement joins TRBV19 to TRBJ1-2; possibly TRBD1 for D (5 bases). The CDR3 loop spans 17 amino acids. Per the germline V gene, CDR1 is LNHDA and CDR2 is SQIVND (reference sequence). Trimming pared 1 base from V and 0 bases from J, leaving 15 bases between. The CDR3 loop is CASSIVTGPPPNYGYTF. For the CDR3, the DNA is TGTGCCAGTAGTATAGTTACAGGCCCACCGCCTAACTATGGCTACACCTTC.